This T cell receptor (beta chain) stems from a study of T cell repertoires in cytomegalovirus infection. As for the study in general: The authors relied on CMV epitopes, both recently identified HLA-C-restricted and well-studied HLA-B-restricted. Study-wide findings and caveats: Accumulated public TCR beta family frequency recognized individuals carrying CMV together with the relevant HLA.

On this clonotype itself: What it binds is unknown.

TCRdb processed the reads anew with MiXCR; each CDR3 protein has one entry. The data hold 80,000 to 95,000 distinct CDR3 sequences, with around 28% observed a single time. The V gene lost 6 bases and the J gene lost 3 bases, with 11 bases spanning the gap. The CDR3 covers 14 residues. The V call is TRBV12-3 or TRBV12-4, the J call TRBJ2-2, with a weak D call TRBD1 (6 bases). The receptor was derived from a human donor in good health (CMV status not recorded). Some clones in this sample may be carry-over from other donors' samples. The sample here was CD8+ T cells from cultured PBMCs, taken from culture after CMV antigen stimulation. Here the CDR3 DNA reads TGTGCCAGCAGACTACAGGGTTACACCGGGGAGCTGTTTTTT. Protein product: CASRLQGYTGELFF.